The clone carrying this TCR beta chain was seen at least ten times. Its specificity is unknown. The length of the CDR3 is 13 residues. V was shortened by 2 bases and J by 2 bases, with 9 bases between the two germline ends. Germline loops: CDR1 GTSNPN, CDR2 SVGIG (reference sequence). This record comes from a study of T-cell memory formation after mild COVID-19. Across the whole study: TCR clusters showed largely donor specificity.

Whole-study findings and limits: For contracting clones, CD4+ ones sat mainly in CM and EM, CD8+ in EMRA. CD4/CD8 balance characterized clones contracting day 15 to 85, and CD4+ skew characterized later expanders. Second-wave clones with a day 37 peak had unconfirmed SARS-CoV-2 specificity.

Using its own MiXCR run on the 5' RACE reads, TCRdb lists one record per CDR3 protein. The sample includes 550,000 to 700,000 distinct CDR3 sequences, more than 15% of them seen just once. The sample was PBMCs or a T cell subset sorted from them (not recorded which). This clonotype originated in an adult woman who had mild COVID-19 (a few samples of this study predate the infection). Cell type and time point are not known. The rearrangement uses TRBV30 and TRBJ1-1; perhaps TRBD1 as D (5 bases). The CDR3 DNA reads as TGTGCCTGGAGTACAGGACTAAACACTGAAGCTTTCTTT. It translates to CAWSTGLNTEAFF. Combining the CDR3 with reference TRBV30 and TRBJ1-1 gives the whole variable domain SQTIHQWPATLVQPVGSPLSLECTVEGTSNPNLYWYRQAAGRGLQLLFYSVGIGQISSEVPQNLSASRPQDRQFILSSKKLLLSDSGFYLCAWSTGLNTEAFFGQGTRLTVV.